Presented here are 32 T cell receptor beta chains from one specimen sequenced in a study of cytomegalovirus exposure and HLA in healthy donors. Researchers ran the PCR with 60 Vbeta and 13 Jbeta primers. Measured with immunoSEQ multiplex PCR; TCRdb has only the in-frame clones, and not every one. The sample has about 120,000 clones, about 83% seen once. The sample taken for sequencing was PBMCs. These receptors all come from a female donor in good health and CMV-seronegative.

The V call is TRBV6-5, the J call TRBJ1-1; D is undetermined. CDR3 size: 15 residues. Germline CDR1 is MNHEY and CDR2 is SVGAGI. V was clipped by 6 bases and J by 0 bases, with 14 bases between them. The CDR3: CASRRLLSVNTEAFF. CDR3 sequence (DNA): TGTGCCAGCAGGCGCTTGCTGAGCGTGAACACTGAAGCTTTCTTT.

This clone was counted once. V gene TRBV5-6 combines with J gene TRBJ2-5; possible D gene TRBD2, 5 bases. The germline V gene has CDR1 SGHDT and CDR2 YYEEEE. The CDR3 length is 15 residues. V was clipped by 2 bases and J by 5 bases, with 16 bases between them. The CDR3 bases are TGTGCCAGCAGCTTTCCGTCCGGGGTGGCGGAGACCCAGTACTTC. This translates into CASSFPSGVAETQYF.

The gene calls are TRBV9 and TRBJ1-6; the D is unclear. Trimming took 3 bases from V and 10 from J, leaving 20 bases between them. CDR3 length equals 16 residues. CDR1 and CDR2 from the germline V gene are SGDLS and YYNGEE. The CDR3 nucleotides are TGTGCCAGCAGCGCCACGACCGGGATGCTCGGGTCACCCCTCCACTTT. The encoded protein is CASSATTGMLGSPLHF.

The chain uses TRBV5-8 and TRBJ1-6; D not certain. Germline CDR1 reads SGHTS; CDR2 reads YDEGEE. This CDR3 has 13 amino acids. Trimming pared 6 bases from V and 18 bases from J, leaving 22 bases between. DNA of the CDR3: TGTGCCAGCAATGAGCGTAGTACGGAAGAGCGCCACTTT. Amino acid sequence: CASNERSTEERHF. Full variable domain (missing parts from reference TRBV5-8 and TRBJ1-6): EAGVTQSPTHLIKTRGQQATLRCSPISGHTSVYWYQQALGLGLQFLLWYDEGEERNRGNFPPRFSGRQFPNYSSELNVNALELEDSALYLCASNERSTEERHFGNGTRLTVT.

The chain joins TRBV7-8 to TRBJ1-3; no clear D. With 5 bases removed from V and 2 bases from J, the gap between germline ends came to 4 bases. Germline CDR1 SGHVS, CDR2 FQNEAQ. The CDR3 spans 12 residues. CDR3 coding DNA: TGTGCCAGCAGCGGAGCTGGAAACACCATATATTTT. This encodes CASSGAGNTIYF.

The rearrangement uses TRBV15 and TRBJ2-5, with 8 bases identical to TRBD2. From germline, CDR1 is LNHNV and CDR2 YYDKDF (reference sequence). The CDR3 contains 14 residues. Losses at the gene ends were 1 base for V and 5 bases for J; bases not matched to a gene: 3. The CDR3 DNA follows: TGTGCCACCAGCAGAGCGGGGGGGGGTGAGACCCAGTACTTC. Translated, it gives CATSRAGGGETQYF.

V and J are TRBV5-6 and TRBJ2-7; 8 nucleotides line up with TRBD1. The junction had 5 bases not matched to a gene; V was cut back by 6 bases and J by 3 bases. CDR3 length: 13 residues. CDR1 is SGHDT, CDR2 YYEEEE, per germline. The chain's CDR3 is CASKDRVNYEQYF. CDR3 in DNA: TGTGCCAGCAAGGACAGGGTGAACTACGAGCAGTACTTC.

The V gene is TRBV9, the J gene TRBJ1-1; D gene unclear. Trimming took off 4 bases at V and 0 bases at J, with 7 bases between the two ends. The germline V gene has CDR1 SGDLS and CDR2 YYNGEE. There are 13 residues in the CDR3. Here the CDR3 reads CASSFLMNTEAFF. The CDR3, as DNA: TGTGCCAGCAGCTTTTTAATGAACACTGAAGCTTTCTTT.

The rearrangement uses TRBV6-1 and TRBJ1-2, with TRBD1 identical over 7 bases. Losses at the gene ends were 1 base for V and 7 bases for J; bases not matched to a gene: 3. Germline-derived CDR1 and CDR2 are MNHNS and SASEGT. The CDR3 is 13 residues long. This CDR3 reads CASSEGDRFGYTF. The CDR3 nucleotides are TGTGCCAGCAGTGAAGGGGACAGATTTGGCTACACCTTC.

V usage is TRBV29-1 and J usage is TRBJ2-4; D is undetermined. Germline V CDR1 and CDR2: SQVTM, ANQGSEA. V lost 4 bases and J lost 0, with 10 bases in between. The CDR3 loop spans 14 amino acids. DNA of the CDR3: TGCAGCGTTGGGAACAGTGCAGCCAAAAACATTCAGTACTTC. Residues: CSVGNSAAKNIQYF.

This clone was detected a few times. The chain has TRBV6-5 and TRBJ1-2, with D perhaps TRBD1 (5 bases). Trimming pared 4 bases from V and 0 bases from J, leaving 12 bases between. The germline gives CDR1 MNHEY, CDR2 SVGAGI. This CDR3 has 15 amino acids. In nucleotides, the CDR3 is TGTGCCAGCAGTTTACGGGGGAACACTAACTATGGCTACACCTTC. Its protein is CASSLRGNTNYGYTF.

The chain couples TRBV5-5 to TRBJ1-2; D remains ambiguous. Trimming took off 5 bases at V and 8 bases at J, with 16 bases between the two ends. This CDR3 has 13 residues. The V gene's germline CDR1 is SGHKS and CDR2 YYEKEE (reference sequence). The CDR3 region is CASSARPEDGYTF. DNA for the CDR3: TGTGCCAGCAGTGCTCGTCCGGAGGACGGCTACACCTTC.

This rearrangement joins TRBV11-2 to TRBJ1-1; D is perhaps TRBD1 (5 bases). The CDR3 has 13 amino acids. The ends were cut back, 0 bases at V and 6 bases at J, with 8 bases in the middle. Germline V gene data show CDR1 as SGHAT and CDR2 as FQNNGV. CDR3 in amino acids: CASSLEGGAEAFF. CDR3 in DNA: TGTGCCAGCAGCTTAGAGGGGGGGGCTGAAGCTTTCTTT. The variable domain in full, with the rest retrieved from reference TRBV11-2 and TRBJ1-1, is EAGVAQSPRYKIIEKRQSVAFWCNPISGHATLYWYQQILGQGPKLLIQFQNNGVVDDSQLPKDRFSAERLKGVDSTLKIQPAKLEDSAVYLCASSLEGGAEAFFGQGTRLTVV.

This clone was recorded only once. The gene calls are TRBV9 and TRBJ2-4; 7 bases map to TRBD2. V was pared by 3 bases and J by 9 bases, with 12 bases of the junction left unmatched. The CDR3 covers 15 residues. CDR1 is SGDLS and CDR2 is YYNGEE in the germline V gene. The CDR3 sequence: CASSAWDQTGGIQYF. The CDR3 region has the DNA TGTGCCAGCAGCGCCTGGGACCAGACGGGGGGCATTCAGTACTTC.

This chain uses TRBV5-1 with TRBJ1-5, with a possible D match to TRBD1 (5 bases). This CDR3 region has 15 residues. CDR1 is SGHRS, CDR2 YFSETQ, per germline. Deletions cut 0 bases from V and 6 bases from J, with 13 bases between. CDR3 sequence: CASSLGGGFGQPQHF. In nucleotides, the CDR3 is TGCGCCAGCAGCTTGGGGGGGGGTTTTGGTCAGCCCCAGCATTTT.

This clone was detected a few times. The genes are TRBV12-5 and TRBJ1-1; no clear D. Germline V gene sequence: CDR1 LGHNT, CDR2 FRNRAP. CDR3 length: 13 amino acids. The V end lost 2 bases, the J end lost 1 base, and 5 bases lay between the germline ends. The CDR3 region has the DNA TGTGCTAGTGGTTTGATCAGGAACACTGAAGCTTTCTTT. Translated, it gives CASGLIRNTEAFF.

This chain uses TRBV18 with TRBJ2-2; the match to TRBD2 covers 9 bases. Germline V gene sequence: CDR1 KGHSH, CDR2 LQKENI. V trimming: 1 base; J trimming: 4 bases; junction bases outside the gene matches: 4. There are 16 residues in the CDR3. The DNA of the CDR3 is TGTGCCAGCTCACCACAGAGCGGGGGGTTCACCGGGGAGCTGTTTTTT. This sequence encodes CASSPQSGGFTGELFF.

This sequence joins TRBV4-1 and TRBJ2-1; TRBD1 might be the D (5 bases). Trimming removed 1 base at V and 8 bases at J, with 21 bases between. Germline lookup yields CDR1 MGHRA and CDR2 YSYEKL. This CDR3 is built from 17 residues. CDR3 in DNA: TGCGCCAGCAGCCAAGTGGGGCCAAGCCCATGGAGTGATGAGCAGTTCTTC. As protein: CASSQVGPSPWSDEQFF.

The chain employs TRBV7-6 and TRBJ1-1; no reliable D call. The CDR3 totals 13 residues. CDR1 is SGHVS, CDR2 FNYEAQ, per germline. V was clipped by 5 bases and J by 4 bases, with 11 bases between them. The CDR3 DNA reads TGTGCCAGCAGCGCTGGCCCGGGCACTGAAGCTTTCTTT. It yields the protein CASSAGPGTEAFF. Drawing the rest from reference TRBV7-6 and TRBJ1-1, the complete variable domain is GAGVSQSPRYKVTKRGQDVALRCDPISGHVSLYWYRQALGQGPEFLTYFNYEAQQDKSGLPNDRFSAERPEGSISTLTIQRTEQRDSAMYRCASSAGPGTEAFFGQGTRLTVV.

V gene TRBV25-1 combines with J gene TRBJ2-3; D not certain. Trimming removed 8 bases at V and 3 bases at J, with 15 bases between. Germline V CDR1 and CDR2: MGHDK, SYGVNS. The CDR3 is 14 amino acids. The CDR3 loop is CASRLESDTDTQYF. CDR3 nucleotide sequence: TGTGCCAGCCGACTCGAAAGTGATACAGATACGCAGTATTTT.

Remarks on this clone: Other DNA sequences within the sample encode an identical CDR3. The gene calls are TRBV9 and TRBJ2-3; weak D call: TRBD2 (7 bases). CDR1 is SGDLS and CDR2 is YYNGEE in the germline V gene. The CDR3 is 15 amino acids. V lost 0 bases, J lost 1 base, and 9 bases lay in between. The CDR3, as DNA: TGTGCCAGCAGCGTAGAAGGGGGGGGCACAGATACGCAGTATTTT. It codes for CASSVEGGGTDTQYF.

This clone was recorded only once. The chain joins TRBV13 to TRBJ1-2; D gene unclear. This CDR3 spans 12 amino acids. Germline loops: CDR1 PRHDT, CDR2 FYEKMQ (reference sequence). The V end lost 0 bases, the J end lost 8 bases, and 7 bases lay between the germline ends. The CDR3 here is CASSLGREGYTF. CDR3 DNA: TGTGCCAGCAGCTTAGGGCGGGAAGGCTACACCTTC.

The rearrangement joins TRBV7-6 to TRBJ2-3; tentatively, D is TRBD2 (5 bases). Germline CDR1 is SGHVS and CDR2 is FNYEAQ. V was trimmed by 7 bases and J by 5 bases, leaving 25 bases between them. This CDR3 spans 17 amino acids. DNA for the CDR3: TGTGCCAGCACCAAATACCGACGGGGTTGGAACCTAGATACGCAGTATTTT. Translating gives CASTKYRRGWNLDTQYF. Variable domain in full (rest from reference TRBV7-6 and TRBJ2-3): GAGVSQSPRYKVTKRGQDVALRCDPISGHVSLYWYRQALGQGPEFLTYFNYEAQQDKSGLPNDRFSAERPEGSISTLTIQRTEQRDSAMYRCASTKYRRGWNLDTQYFGPGTRLTVL.

V is TRBV19 and J is TRBJ1-2; 10 positions agree with TRBD1. Germline V gene sequence: CDR1 LNHDA, CDR2 SQIVND (reference sequence). Trimming removed 3 bases from V and 4 bases from J; junction bases left unmatched: 5. The CDR3 has 15 residues. For the CDR3, the DNA is TGTGCCAGTAGTATGGAGGACAGGGGGACCTATGGCTACACCTTC. It encodes CASSMEDRGTYGYTF.

This chain joins TRBV5-1 and TRBJ1-2, with 9 bases matching TRBD1. J gave up 0 bases and V 4 bases, and 4 bases lay outside the gene matches. CDR1 is SGHRS, CDR2 YFSETQ, per germline. This CDR3 comprises 15 residues. CDR3 bases: TGCGCCAGCAGCGTCGGGGACAGGGCTAACTATGGCTACACCTTC. This gives the protein CASSVGDRANYGYTF.

V usage is TRBV7-2 and J usage is TRBJ2-5; 10 nucleotides align to TRBD2. The DNA end is more similar to TRBJ2-7, so the J call may be wrong. The germline V gene has CDR1 SGHTA and CDR2 FQGNSA. This CDR3 is 16 amino acids long. The CDR3 sequence is CASSLGHWTSGYEQYF. Written as DNA, the CDR3 is TGTGCCAGCAGCTTAGGGCACTGGACTAGCGGATACGAGCAGTACTTC.

The rearrangement uses TRBV5-5 and TRBJ1-1; 8 bases map to TRBD1. V dropped 4 bases and J dropped 4; count of bases not matched to a gene: 9. From germline, CDR1 is SGHKS and CDR2 YYEKEE (reference sequence). The CDR3 totals 15 residues. CDR3 sequence (DNA): TGTGCCAGCAGCCTGTTGACAGGGGTAAGCACTGAAGCTTTCTTT. Encoded protein: CASSLLTGVSTEAFF.

The chain is built from TRBV18 and TRBJ1-1, with 8 bases matching TRBD1. Germline lookup yields CDR1 KGHSH and CDR2 LQKENI. V lost 4 bases and J lost 4; bases outside the gene matches: 5. The CDR3 is made up of 14 amino acids. Written as DNA, the CDR3 is TGTGCCAGCTCACTAGACAGGGGCGGCACTGAAGCTTTCTTT. Translation: CASSLDRGGTEAFF.

This chain links TRBV5-1 with TRBJ2-5; the match to TRBD2 covers 8 bases. This CDR3 comprises 13 residues. Per germline, CDR1 SGHRS and CDR2 YFSETQ. J was trimmed by 1 base and V by 4 bases; bases with no gene match: 0. The DNA of the CDR3 is TGCGCCAGCAGCCGGGGGGGCCAAGAGACCCAGTACTTC. It codes for CASSRGGQETQYF.

This sequence joins TRBV7-8 and TRBJ2-5, with D maybe TRBD1 (5 bases). The V gene lost 2 bases and the J gene lost 4 bases, with 11 bases spanning the gap. In germline, CDR1 is SGHVS, CDR2 FQNEAQ. The CDR3 runs 14 residues. The CDR3 loop is CASSLQGLGETQYF. The CDR3 DNA follows: TGTGCCAGCAGCTTACAGGGTCTTGGAGAGACCCAGTACTTC.

V and J are TRBV19 and TRBJ2-7; 10 bases agree with TRBD1. In germline, CDR1 is LNHDA, CDR2 SQIVND (reference sequence). V shed 2 bases and J 6 bases; nucleotides not matched to a gene: 4. The CDR3 consists of 14 residues. The CDR3 coding sequence is TGTGCCAGTAGTATAAGACAGGGGGCCGGCGAGCAGTACTTC. The encoded protein is CASSIRQGAGEQYF.

V and J are TRBV10-3 and TRBJ2-2, with 10 bases matching TRBD1. Germline assignment: CDR1 ENHRY and CDR2 SYGVKD. J was trimmed by 2 bases and V by 9 bases; bases with no gene match: 6. The CDR3 is made up of 15 amino acids. DNA of the CDR3: TGTGCCATTAGGGACAGGGGCCCCAACACCGGGGAGCTGTTTTTT. Translating it yields CAIRDRGPNTGELFF.